Following are 27 T cell receptor beta chains from one sample sequenced in a study of T cells in localized non-small cell lung cancer (dated by TCRdb to the early 2020s). The method was the immunoSEQ multiplex PCR assay. The table was pulled from immuneACCESS by TCRdb, which kept in-frame rearrangements only. Such tables lose some clones; where checked, under half of the loss comes from unresolved V genes, and the rest has no known cause. Here the sample has about 2,400 clones; 20% to 25% occur a single time. 15% to 18% of the sample goes to the ten largest clones. Sequencing was performed on normal lung tissue next to the tumor, taken before any cancer treatment. Source of these receptors: a man aged 40 to 70 with stage I squamous cell lung carcinoma.

This clone showed up just a few times. The CDR3 here is CASSSPFGPVGTQYF. Here the CDR3 DNA reads TGTGCCAGCAGCTCACCTTTTGGCCCAGTCGGTACGCAGTATTTT. V usage is TRBV11-3 and J usage is TRBJ2-3; no clear D. With 4 bases removed from V and 8 bases from J, the gap between germline ends came to 19 bases. This CDR3 is built from 15 residues. Germline CDR1 reads SGHNT; CDR2 reads YENEEA.

This rearrangement joins TRBV18 to TRBJ2-5; the D is unclear. This CDR3 is built from 12 residues. The ends were cut back, 6 bases at V and 5 bases at J, with 10 bases in the middle. CDR1 is KGHSH, CDR2 LQKENI, per germline. CDR3 nucleotide sequence: TGTGCCAGCTCCCCCGGTTTTGAGACCCAGTACTTC. This encodes CASSPGFETQYF.

The chain recombines TRBV29-1 with TRBJ2-6; D possibly corresponds to TRBD2 (6 bases). Germline CDR1 reads SQVTM; CDR2 reads ANQGSEA. Trimming left V 6 bases short and J 1 base short, with 16 bases between. This CDR3 has 16 residues. The CDR3, as DNA: TGCAGCGTGCCGGAAGGGACTCTTTCTGGGGCCAACGTCCTGACTTTC. This translates into CSVPEGTLSGANVLTF.

This clone came up a few times. The chain joins TRBV18 to TRBJ2-2; D remains unclear. V was cut by 2 bases and J by 0 bases, with 7 bases left in between. The CDR3 loop spans 15 amino acids. Per germline, CDR1 KGHSH and CDR2 LQKENI. DNA of the CDR3: TGTGCCAGCTCACCAGACGGTTCGAACACCGGGGAGCTGTTTTTT. Translated: CASSPDGSNTGELFF.

By proportion, this clone is medium-sized. The rearrangement joins TRBV11-3 to TRBJ1-1; 7 bases align to TRBD1. This CDR3 is built from 16 residues. After removal of 5 bases from V and 0 bases from J, the junction contained 9 bases not matched to a gene. Germline values: CDR1 SGHNT, CDR2 YENEEA. CDR3 residues: CASSPAGQMVNTEAFF. CDR3 nucleotide sequence: TGTGCCAGCAGCCCCGCGGGACAGATGGTGAACACTGAAGCTTTCTTT.

The chain couples TRBV28 to TRBJ2-2, with TRBD1 as a possible D gene (6 bases). The CDR3 runs 15 residues. Germline loops: CDR1 MDHEN, CDR2 SYDVKM. Trimming removed 6 bases at V and 2 bases at J, with 13 bases between. CDR3 residues: CASRPTDRNTGELFF. The CDR3, as DNA: TGTGCCAGCAGACCGACGGACAGAAACACCGGGGAGCTGTTTTTT.

In its sample, this clone ranks as medium-sized. The J gene is TRBJ1-4, the V gene TRBV6-8; D is perhaps TRBD1 (6 bases). The length of the CDR3 is 13 residues. Germline CDR1 MNHGY, CDR2 SAAAGT. V was trimmed by 5 bases and J by 5 bases, leaving 9 bases between them. The CDR3 region is CASSQDSNEKLFF. In DNA, the CDR3 is TGTGCCAGCAGTCAGGACAGCAATGAAAAACTGTTTTTT.

This clone was recorded a few times. V usage is TRBV18 and J usage is TRBJ2-3, with TRBD2 as a possible D gene (5 bases). Germline V lookup: CDR1 KGHSH, CDR2 LQKENI. There are 15 residues in the CDR3. Trimming stripped 3 bases from V and 0 bases from J, with 10 bases between. CDR3 loop: CASSPGELSTDTQYF. The CDR3 DNA reads as TGTGCCAGCTCACCTGGGGAGTTAAGCACAGATACGCAGTATTTT.

This sequence joins TRBV6-8 and TRBJ2-7, with 7 bases fitting TRBD1. The V segment lost 5 bases and the J segment 2 bases; nucleotides outside the gene matches: 6. The V gene's germline CDR1 is MNHGY and CDR2 SAAAGT. The CDR3 length is 14 residues. The CDR3 DNA sequence: TGTGCCAGCAGTAGACAGGGCAACGCCTACGAGCAGTACTTC. This sequence encodes CASSRQGNAYEQYF.

This chain joins TRBV14 and TRBJ2-2; 10 bases align to TRBD1. The CDR3 covers 20 residues. Trimming took 2 bases from V and 2 from J; bases not matched to a gene: 14. Germline-derived CDR1 and CDR2 are SGHDN and FVKESK. For the CDR3, the DNA is TGTGCCAGCAGCCAAATGGCCCCGGGACAGGGGTCCCTTAACACCGGGGAGCTGTTTTTT. Encoded protein: CASSQMAPGQGSLNTGELFF.

By sample share, this clone is medium-sized. The J gene is TRBJ2-3, the V gene TRBV6-8; 12 bases line up with TRBD2. V shed 2 bases and J 5 bases; nucleotides not matched to a gene: 11. CDR3 size: 18 residues. CDR1 is MNHGY and CDR2 is SAAAGT in the germline V gene. CDR3 sequence (DNA): TGTGCCAGCAGTTACCCATCTAGCGGGAGGGCCGATCAAGATACGCAGTATTTT. Translating gives CASSYPSSGRADQDTQYF.

The chain carries TRBV6-8 and TRBJ1-1; 7 bases map to TRBD1. The J segment lost 1 base and the V segment lost 6 bases, leaving 8 bases of the junction unmatched. Germline V gene sequence: CDR1 MNHGY, CDR2 SAAAGT. The CDR3 spans 15 residues. CDR3 sequence reads: CASRKPGGTNTEAFF. The CDR3 DNA is TGTGCCAGCAGGAAACCAGGGGGTACGAACACTGAAGCTTTCTTT.

This clone has just a few counts. This chain connects TRBV6-8 to TRBJ2-1; D remains ambiguous. This CDR3 spans 17 amino acids. V lost 8 bases and J lost 0, with 20 bases in between. Germline V lookup: CDR1 MNHGY, CDR2 SAAAGT. This chain's CDR3 is CASCLFGSFSSYNEQFF. In DNA form, the CDR3 reads TGTGCCAGCTGTTTATTCGGGTCCTTTAGCTCCTACAATGAGCAGTTCTTC.

This clone was picked up a small number of times. The CDR3 spells CASSIVGKSSYNEQFF. CDR3 in DNA: TGTGCCAGTAGTATAGTTGGGAAGAGCTCCTACAATGAGCAGTTCTTC. The V call is TRBV19, the J call TRBJ2-1; D is unclear. This CDR3 is 16 amino acids long. CDR1 LNHDA and CDR2 SQIVND come from the germline V gene (reference sequence). V lost 1 base to trimming and J lost 0 bases, with 10 bases between them.

This clone has just a few counts. The V and J genes are TRBV11-3 and TRBJ2-7, with 7 bases fitting TRBD1. After removal of 5 bases from V and 0 bases from J, the junction contained 7 bases not matched to a gene. This CDR3 is built from 15 residues. CDR1 and CDR2 from the germline V gene are SGHNT and YENEEA. This chain's CDR3 is CASSLGGTVSYEQYF. CDR3 in DNA: TGTGCCAGCAGCCTGGGTGGGACAGTCTCCTACGAGCAGTACTTC. The full variable domain, with the rest looked up from reference TRBV11-3 and TRBJ2-7, is EAGVVQSPRYKIIEKKQPVAFWCNPISGHNTLYWYLQNLGQGPELLIRYENEEAVDDSQLPKDRFSAERLKGVDSTLKIQPAELGDSAVYLCASSLGGTVSYEQYFGPGTRLTVT.

This clone is labeled as large. The genes are TRBV28 and TRBJ1-3; no clear D. Germline V gene data show CDR1 as MDHEN and CDR2 as SYDVKM. The CDR3 has 16 amino acids. V was clipped by 7 bases and J by 0 bases, with 16 bases between them. This CDR3 reads CASTTNVWSSGNTIYF. The DNA of the CDR3 is TGTGCCAGCACTACTAACGTGTGGAGCTCTGGAAACACCATATATTTT.

This chain uses TRBV19 with TRBJ1-1; TRBD1 matches at 9 bases. The germline gives CDR1 LNHDA, CDR2 SQIVND (reference sequence). Trimming cost V 6 bases and J 3 bases; bases outside gene matches: 8. CDR3 length: 15 amino acids. The CDR3 DNA follows: TGTGCCAGTAGCTACAGGGGGCGCAAGGACACTGAAGCTTTCTTT. As protein: CASSYRGRKDTEAFF. Full variable domain (missing parts from reference TRBV19 and TRBJ1-1): DGGITQSPKYLFRKEGQNVTLSCEQNLNHDAMYWYRQDPGQGLRLIYYSQIVNDFQKGDIAEGYSVSREKKESFPLTVTSAQKNPTAFYLCASSYRGRKDTEAFFGQGTRLTVV.

This clone was found a few times. This sequence joins TRBV11-3 and TRBJ1-6; D unclear. CDR3 length equals 14 residues. Trimming took 8 bases from V and 6 from J, leaving 14 bases between them. Germline CDR1 reads SGHNT; CDR2 reads YENEEA. The CDR3 reads CASAPGLTNSPLHF. In DNA form, the CDR3 reads TGTGCCAGCGCCCCCGGACTTACTAATTCACCCCTCCACTTT.

This clone ranks as medium-sized. This rearrangement joins TRBV6-8 to TRBJ1-3; D gene uncertain. The CDR3 consists of 15 residues. V shed 7 bases and J shed 0 bases, with 13 bases lying between them. Germline V CDR1 and CDR2: MNHGY, SAAAGT. CDR3: CASNVDVGSGNTIYF. CDR3 nucleotides: TGTGCCAGCAATGTGGATGTTGGCTCTGGAAACACCATATATTTT.

This clone is medium-sized within its sample. V usage is TRBV6-8 and J usage is TRBJ2-6, with D perhaps TRBD1 (7 bases). Per germline, CDR1 MNHGY and CDR2 SAAAGT. Trimming left V 10 bases short and J 0 bases short, with 22 bases between. This CDR3 contains 18 residues. CDR3 nucleotide sequence: TGTGCCATCAGAAAATCAGGGGGGATTAACTCTGGGGCCAACGTCCTGACTTTC. As protein: CAIRKSGGINSGANVLTF.

The chain combines TRBV13 with TRBJ2-1; the D gene is possibly TRBD1 (6 bases). This CDR3 is 14 amino acids long. Trimming stripped 5 bases from V and 4 bases from J, with 12 bases between. Germline lookup yields CDR1 PRHDT and CDR2 FYEKMQ (reference sequence). This CDR3 reads CASSTRTAYNEQFF. The CDR3 nucleotides read TGTGCCAGCAGCACAAGGACAGCTTACAATGAGCAGTTCTTC.

This clone was recorded a few times. The chain has TRBV19 and TRBJ1-4; no firm D call. CDR1 LNHDA and CDR2 SQIVND come from the germline V gene (reference sequence). The CDR3 runs 13 residues. Trimming cost V 5 bases and J 0 bases, with 4 bases left between them. The CDR3 DNA reads as TGTGCCAGTAGTCTGTCAACTAATGAAAAACTGTTTTTT. Protein sequence: CASSLSTNEKLFF. The full variable domain, completed using reference TRBV19 and TRBJ1-4, is DGGITQSPKYLFRKEGQNVTLSCEQNLNHDAMYWYRQDPGQGLRLIYYSQIVNDFQKGDIAEGYSVSREKKESFPLTVTSAQKNPTAFYLCASSLSTNEKLFFGSGTQLSVL.

The genes are TRBV10-2 and TRBJ1-2; D may be TRBD1 (5 bases). Germline CDR1 is WSHSY and CDR2 is SAAADI. V shed 4 bases and J shed 4 bases, with 10 bases lying between them. The length of the CDR3 is 13 residues. In DNA form, the CDR3 reads TGCGCCAGCAGTGGGGACGTTAGCTATGGCTACACCTTC. Protein product: CASSGDVSYGYTF.

This clone was picked up a small number of times. J is TRBJ2-1 and V is TRBV19; 12 bases agree with TRBD2. CDR3 size: 15 residues. The J segment lost 8 bases and the V segment lost 4 bases, leaving 6 bases of the junction unmatched. Germline V CDR1 and CDR2: LNHDA, SQIVND (reference sequence). The CDR3 loop is CASSKSTSGGHEQFF. The DNA of the CDR3 is TGTGCCAGTAGTAAATCGACTAGCGGGGGCCATGAGCAGTTCTTC. The full variable domain, rest sourced from reference TRBV19 and TRBJ2-1, is DGGITQSPKYLFRKEGQNVTLSCEQNLNHDAMYWYRQDPGQGLRLIYYSQIVNDFQKGDIAEGYSVSREKKESFPLTVTSAQKNPTAFYLCASSKSTSGGHEQFFGPGTRLTVL.

This clone is medium-sized in the sample. This sequence joins TRBV11-3 and TRBJ1-1, with D hard to call. Trimming took off 5 bases at V and 1 base at J, with 17 bases between the two ends. The CDR3 is 16 amino acids. The germline gives CDR1 SGHNT, CDR2 YENEEA. CDR3 nucleotides: TGTGCCAGCAGCCCCGGACTCAAAACTGGGAACACTGAAGCTTTCTTT. Translating gives CASSPGLKTGNTEAFF. The full variable domain, in which reference TRBV11-3 and TRBJ1-1 provide the parts outside the CDR3, is EAGVVQSPRYKIIEKKQPVAFWCNPISGHNTLYWYLQNLGQGPELLIRYENEEAVDDSQLPKDRFSAERLKGVDSTLKIQPAELGDSAVYLCASSPGLKTGNTEAFFGQGTRLTVV.

Relative to its sample, this clone is medium-sized. This chain uses TRBV6-8 with TRBJ1-1; no firm D call. Germline-derived CDR1 and CDR2 are MNHGY and SAAAGT. The CDR3 covers 14 residues. V shed 2 bases and J shed 0 bases, with 7 bases lying between them. In DNA form, the CDR3 reads TGTGCCAGCAGTTACGGGAGATTGAACACTGAAGCTTTCTTT. Protein sequence: CASSYGRLNTEAFF.

In its sample, this clone is medium-sized. The rearrangement joins TRBV11-3 to TRBJ2-3; 7 bases line up with TRBD2. The CDR3 length is 16 residues. Germline V gives CDR1 SGHNT, CDR2 YENEEA. The trim removed 1 base at V and 0 bases at J, leaving 4 bases unmatched. The CDR3 nucleotides are TGTGCCAGCAGCTTAGTTGGCGGGGGTAGCACAGATACGCAGTATTTT. It specifies CASSLVGGGSTDTQYF.